This T cell receptor beta chain was identified in a study of blood T cell repertoires in COVID-19 (dated by TCRdb to the early 2020s). About the investigation overall: Samples covering the acute and convalescent phases of COVID-19 were provided by collaborators in the United States, Italy and Spain. The prospective study material was composed of cDNA or gDNA derived from T cells, B-cell-depleted T cells, or PBMCs. The dataset comprised deeply sampled blood TCRbeta repertoires from subjects exposed to, actively infected with, or recovered from COVID-19. The repertoires were made available in a free public database intended to serve as a resource for research on the immune response to SARS-CoV-2. The samples were drawn from two sources: the first 160 participants of the ongoing ImmuneRACE study, and 1,254 subjects contributed by 6 global collaborators. Nearly every sample came with metadata listing a de-identified subject ID, COVID-19 status, age in years and sex. Where available, HLA class I and class II types were taken from metadata supplied by the sample provider and were not determined by assay-based typing. Broader findings and caveats from the paper: The amount of clinical and demographic metadata varied by source and participant and was provided uncurated.

Each collaborating institution followed its own protocols to collect whole blood in K2EDTA tubes. For TCRbeta analysis, collaborators shipped samples in one of three forms: frozen whole blood, isolated PBMCs, or DNA extracted from either of those sample types. TCRbeta CDR3 regions were amplified from genomic DNA by means of the immunoSEQ Assay, a bias-controlled multiplex PCR. Turning to the authors' computational methods: The number of nucleated cells in each sample was estimated from the amplification of reference gene primers within the assay. To quantify the absolute abundance of each unique TCRbeta CDR3 rearrangement, sequence reads were collapsed and filtered. For each sample, productive Simpson clonality was calculated by taking the square root of Simpson's diversity index across productive rearrangements. TCRdb took this table from immuneACCESS and kept in-frame rearrangements with V and J called. Such tables lack part of the clones; where checked against another copy, unresolved V genes explain under half of the gap, and the rest is unexplained. V and J calls and clone size come straight from that table; D and trimming were deduced from the DNA. Here the sample has over 130,000 clones; around 73% occur a single time. Roughly 8.6% of the sample is in the top ten clones.

V is cut back by 2 bases and J by 2 bases, with 4 bases in the junction unmatched. Including the terminal cysteine and phenylalanine, the CDR3 comprises 15 residues. Here the CDR3 DNA is all that survives: 45 bases in frame from base 1. CDR1 and CDR2 are read off the germline V gene as MNHNS and SASEGT. This clone was seen more than once but under ten times. It has no known antigen specificity. One base away there is no much larger clone; base qualities are not given. The chain is encoded by TRBV6-1 joined to TRBJ2-7, with 9 bases aligning to TRBD1. Sequenced material: peripheral blood. The clonotype originates from a woman aged 50 to 60 with active or convalescent COVID-19. The bases read TGTGCCAGCAGTGAATATGGGACAGGGCCCTACGAGCAGTACTTC. Translated, this gives CASSEYGTGPYEQYF.